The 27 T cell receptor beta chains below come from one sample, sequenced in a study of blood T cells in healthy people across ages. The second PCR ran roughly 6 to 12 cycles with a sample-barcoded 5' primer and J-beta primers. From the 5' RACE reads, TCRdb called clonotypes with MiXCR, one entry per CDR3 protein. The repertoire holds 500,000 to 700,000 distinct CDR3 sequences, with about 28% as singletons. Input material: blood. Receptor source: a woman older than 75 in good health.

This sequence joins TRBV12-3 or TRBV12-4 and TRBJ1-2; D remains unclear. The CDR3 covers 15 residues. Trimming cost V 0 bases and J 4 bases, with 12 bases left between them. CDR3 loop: CASSLAREGIYGYTF. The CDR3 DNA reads TGTGCCAGCAGTTTAGCGCGGGAGGGAATCTATGGCTACACCTTC.

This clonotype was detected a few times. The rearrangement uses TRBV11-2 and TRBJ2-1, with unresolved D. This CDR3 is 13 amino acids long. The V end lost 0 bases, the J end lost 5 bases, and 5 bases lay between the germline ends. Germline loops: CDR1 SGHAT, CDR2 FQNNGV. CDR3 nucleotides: TGTGCCAGCAGCTTAGAACACCACAATGAGCAGTTCTTC. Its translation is CASSLEHHNEQFF.

The CDR3 coding sequence is TGTGCCAGCTCACACAGCTCTGGAAACACCATATATTTT. Encoded protein: CASSHSSGNTIYF. V is TRBV7-9 and J is TRBJ1-3; D gene unclear. CDR1 is SEHNR and CDR2 is FQNEAQ in the germline V gene (reference sequence). The CDR3 runs to 13 residues. V shed 8 bases and J shed 0 bases, with 8 bases lying between them. The complete variable domain, with remaining parts taken from reference TRBV7-9 and TRBJ1-3, reads DTGVSQNPRHKITKRGQNVTFRCDPISEHNRLYWYRQTLGQGPEFLTYFQNEAQLEKSRLLSDRFSAERPKGSFSTLEIQRTEQGDSAMYLCASSHSSGNTIYFGEGSWLTVV.

CDR3 in DNA: TGTGCCAGCAGCAGCTGGGCGGGGGCATACAATGAGCAGTACTTC. The encoded protein is CASSSWAGAYNEQYF. The chain links TRBV28 to TRBJ2-5; tentatively, D is TRBD2 (7 bases). CDR3 length: 15 amino acids. Germline lookup yields CDR1 MDHEN and CDR2 SYDVKM. Trimming shortened V by 6 bases and J by 11 bases, and 25 bases separated the two germline ends. The full variable domain, in which reference TRBV28 and TRBJ2-5 provide the parts outside the CDR3, is DVKVTQSSRYLVKRTGEKVFLECVQDMDHENMFWYRQDPGLGLRLIYFSYDVKMKEKGDIPEGYSVSREKKERFSLILESASTNQTSMYLCASSSWAGAYNEQYFGPGTRLLVL.

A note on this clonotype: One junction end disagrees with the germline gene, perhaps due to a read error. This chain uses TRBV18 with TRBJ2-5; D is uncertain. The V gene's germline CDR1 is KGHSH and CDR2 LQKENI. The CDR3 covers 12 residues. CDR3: CASSPSAEAQYF. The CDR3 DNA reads TGTGCCAGCTCACCATCGGCAGAGGCCCAGTACTTC.

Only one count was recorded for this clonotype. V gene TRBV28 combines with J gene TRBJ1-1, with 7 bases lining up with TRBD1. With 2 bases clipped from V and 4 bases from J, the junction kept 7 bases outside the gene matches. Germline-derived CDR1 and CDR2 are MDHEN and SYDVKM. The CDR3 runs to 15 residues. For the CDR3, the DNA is TGTGCCAGCAGTTTAAGGAACAGGGGTGCCACTGAAGCTTTCTTT. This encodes CASSLRNRGATEAFF.

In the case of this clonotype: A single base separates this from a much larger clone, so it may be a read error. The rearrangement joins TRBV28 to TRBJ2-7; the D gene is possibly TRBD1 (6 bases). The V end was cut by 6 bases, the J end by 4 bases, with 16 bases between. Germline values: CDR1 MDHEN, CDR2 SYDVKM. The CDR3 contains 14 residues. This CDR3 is CASRGTRSAYEQYF. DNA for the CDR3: TGTGCCAGCAGGGGGACACGGAGCGCGTACGAGCAGTACTTC.

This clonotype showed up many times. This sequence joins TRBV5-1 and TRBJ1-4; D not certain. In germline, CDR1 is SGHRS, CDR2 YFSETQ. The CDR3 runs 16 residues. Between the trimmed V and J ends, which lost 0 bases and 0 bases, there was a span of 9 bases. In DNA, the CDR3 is TGCGCCAGCAGCTTGGTACCAGGAGCAACTAATGAAAAACTGTTTTTT. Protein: CASSLVPGATNEKLFF.

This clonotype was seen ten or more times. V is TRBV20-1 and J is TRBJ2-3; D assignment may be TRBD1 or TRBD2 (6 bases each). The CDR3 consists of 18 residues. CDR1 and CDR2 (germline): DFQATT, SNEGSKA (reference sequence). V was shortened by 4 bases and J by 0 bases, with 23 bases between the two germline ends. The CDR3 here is CSATYERGDEDSTDTQYF. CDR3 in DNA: TGCAGTGCTACCTATGAGAGGGGGGACGAAGATAGCACAGATACGCAGTATTTT.

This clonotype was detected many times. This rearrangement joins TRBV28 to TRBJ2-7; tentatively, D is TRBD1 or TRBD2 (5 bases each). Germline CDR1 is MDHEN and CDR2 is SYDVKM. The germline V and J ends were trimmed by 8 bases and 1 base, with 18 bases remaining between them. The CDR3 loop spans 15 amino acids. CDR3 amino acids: CASLGDPARSYEQYF. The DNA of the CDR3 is TGTGCCAGCCTGGGGGACCCAGCCCGTTCCTACGAGCAGTACTTC.

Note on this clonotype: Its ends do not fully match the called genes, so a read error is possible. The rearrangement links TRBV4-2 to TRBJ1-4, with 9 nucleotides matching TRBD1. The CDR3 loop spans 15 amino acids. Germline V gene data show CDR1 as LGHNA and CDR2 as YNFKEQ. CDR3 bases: TGTGCCAGCAGCCGCTCCGGGACAGGGAATGAAAAACGGTTTTTT. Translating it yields CASSRSGTGNEKRFF.

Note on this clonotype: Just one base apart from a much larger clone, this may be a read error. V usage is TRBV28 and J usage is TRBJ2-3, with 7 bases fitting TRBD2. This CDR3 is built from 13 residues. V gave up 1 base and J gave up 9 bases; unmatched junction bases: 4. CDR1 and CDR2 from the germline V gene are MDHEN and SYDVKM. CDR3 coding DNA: TGTGCCAGCAGTTTATCTAAAGCGGGAACGCAGTATTTT. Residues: CASSLSKAGTQYF.

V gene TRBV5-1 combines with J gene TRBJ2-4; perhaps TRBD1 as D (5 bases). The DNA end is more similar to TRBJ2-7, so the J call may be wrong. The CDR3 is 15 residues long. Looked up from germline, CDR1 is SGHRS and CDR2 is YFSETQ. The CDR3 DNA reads TGCGCCAGCAGCTTGGGGGCCAGGCAGGGAAGCGAGCAGTACTTC. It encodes CASSLGARQGSEQYF.

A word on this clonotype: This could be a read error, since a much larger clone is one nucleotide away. CDR3 nucleotide sequence: TGCAGTGCTAGAGACGAGGGACACGAGTACTTC. The encoded protein is CSARDEGHEYF. This chain uses TRBV20-1 with TRBJ2-5; D may be TRBD1 (6 bases). Germline CDR1 is DFQATT and CDR2 is SNEGSKA (reference sequence). The CDR3 spans 11 residues. Trimming removed 0 bases from V and 12 bases from J, with 11 bases in between.

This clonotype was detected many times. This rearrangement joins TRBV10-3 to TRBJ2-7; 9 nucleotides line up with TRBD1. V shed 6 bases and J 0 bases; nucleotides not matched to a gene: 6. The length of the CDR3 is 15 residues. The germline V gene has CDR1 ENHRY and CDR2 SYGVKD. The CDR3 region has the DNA TGTGCCATCAGCGGTACAGGGGGCTACTCCTACGAGCAGTACTTC. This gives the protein CAISGTGGYSYEQYF.

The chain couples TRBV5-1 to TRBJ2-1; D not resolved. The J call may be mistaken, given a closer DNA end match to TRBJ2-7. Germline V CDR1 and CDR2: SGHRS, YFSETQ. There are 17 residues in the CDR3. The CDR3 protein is CASSLISSTNSYNEQYF. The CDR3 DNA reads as TGCGCCAGCAGCTTGATCTCCAGTACCAACTCCTACAATGAGCAGTACTTC.

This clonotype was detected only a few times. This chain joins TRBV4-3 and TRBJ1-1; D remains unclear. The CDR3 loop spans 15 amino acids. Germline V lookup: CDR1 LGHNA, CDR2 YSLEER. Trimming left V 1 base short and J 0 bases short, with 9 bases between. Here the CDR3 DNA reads TGCGCCAGCAGCCAAGTTCCAGTGCTGAACACTGAAGCTTTCTTT. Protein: CASSQVPVLNTEAFF.

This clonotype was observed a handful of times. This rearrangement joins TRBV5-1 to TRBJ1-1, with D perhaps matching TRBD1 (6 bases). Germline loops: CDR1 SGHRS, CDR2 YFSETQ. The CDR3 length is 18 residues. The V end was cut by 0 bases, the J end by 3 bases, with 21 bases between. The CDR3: CASSLGAGVRRVHTEAFF. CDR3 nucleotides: TGCGCCAGCAGCTTGGGGGCAGGGGTTCGACGAGTGCACACTGAAGCTTTCTTT. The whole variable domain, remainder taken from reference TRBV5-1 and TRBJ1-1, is KAGVTQTPRYLIKTRGQQVTLSCSPISGHRSVSWYQQTPGQGLQFLFEYFSETQRNKGNFPGRFSGRQFSNSRSEMNVSTLELGDSALYLCASSLGAGVRRVHTEAFFGQGTRLTVV.

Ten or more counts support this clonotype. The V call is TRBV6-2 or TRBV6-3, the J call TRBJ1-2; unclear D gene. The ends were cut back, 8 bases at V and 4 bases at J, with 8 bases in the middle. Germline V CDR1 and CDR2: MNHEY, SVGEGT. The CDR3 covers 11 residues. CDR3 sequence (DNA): TGTGCCAGCTGGCGTGGCTATGGCTACACCTTC. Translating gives CASWRGYGYTF.

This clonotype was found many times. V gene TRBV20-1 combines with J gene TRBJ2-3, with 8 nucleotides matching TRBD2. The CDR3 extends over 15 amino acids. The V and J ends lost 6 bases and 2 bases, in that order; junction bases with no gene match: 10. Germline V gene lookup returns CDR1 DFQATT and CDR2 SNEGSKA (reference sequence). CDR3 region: CSAPGRGVSTDTQYF. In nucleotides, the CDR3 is TGCAGTGCCCCCGGGCGGGGGGTTTCCACAGATACGCAGTATTTT.

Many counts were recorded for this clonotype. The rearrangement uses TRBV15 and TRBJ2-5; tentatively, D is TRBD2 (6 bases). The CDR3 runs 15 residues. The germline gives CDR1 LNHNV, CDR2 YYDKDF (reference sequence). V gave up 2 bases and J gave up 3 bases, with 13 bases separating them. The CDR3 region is CATSRFGTYEETQYF. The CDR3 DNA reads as TGTGCCACCAGCAGATTCGGGACTTATGAAGAGACCCAGTACTTC.

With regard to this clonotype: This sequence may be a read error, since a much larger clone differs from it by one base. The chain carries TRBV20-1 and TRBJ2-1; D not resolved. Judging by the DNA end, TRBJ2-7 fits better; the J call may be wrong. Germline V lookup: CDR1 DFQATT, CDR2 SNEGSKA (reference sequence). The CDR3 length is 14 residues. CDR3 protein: CSARDTVSYNEQYF. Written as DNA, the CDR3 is TGCAGTGCTAGAGATACGGTATCCTACAATGAGCAGTACTTC.

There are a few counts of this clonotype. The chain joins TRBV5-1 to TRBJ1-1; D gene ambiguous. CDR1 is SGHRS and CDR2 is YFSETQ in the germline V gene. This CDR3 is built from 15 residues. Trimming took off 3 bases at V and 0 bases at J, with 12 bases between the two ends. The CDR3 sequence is CASSSEGILNTEAFF. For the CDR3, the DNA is TGCGCCAGCAGCTCAGAAGGGATTCTGAACACTGAAGCTTTCTTT.

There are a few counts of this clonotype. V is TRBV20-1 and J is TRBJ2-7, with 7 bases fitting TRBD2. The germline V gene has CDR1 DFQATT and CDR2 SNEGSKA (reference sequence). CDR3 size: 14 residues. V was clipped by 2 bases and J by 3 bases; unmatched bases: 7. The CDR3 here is CSARKAGPNYEQYF. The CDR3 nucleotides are TGCAGTGCTAGAAAAGCGGGGCCTAACTACGAGCAGTACTTC.

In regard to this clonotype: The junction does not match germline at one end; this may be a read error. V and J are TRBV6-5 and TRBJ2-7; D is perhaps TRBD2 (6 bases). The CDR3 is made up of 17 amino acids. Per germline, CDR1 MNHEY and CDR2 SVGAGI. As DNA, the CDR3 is TGTGCCTGCAGCTACTCGACTAGGGGTAAGAGCGCCTACGAGCAGTACTTC. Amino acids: CACSYSTRGKSAYEQYF.

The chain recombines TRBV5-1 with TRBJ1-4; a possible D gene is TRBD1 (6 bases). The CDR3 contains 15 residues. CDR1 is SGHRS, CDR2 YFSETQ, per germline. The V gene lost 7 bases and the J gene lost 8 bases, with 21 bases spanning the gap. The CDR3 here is CASSTKTGPREKLFF. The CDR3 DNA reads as TGCGCCAGCTCGACGAAGACAGGTCCCAGGGAAAAACTGTTTTTT.

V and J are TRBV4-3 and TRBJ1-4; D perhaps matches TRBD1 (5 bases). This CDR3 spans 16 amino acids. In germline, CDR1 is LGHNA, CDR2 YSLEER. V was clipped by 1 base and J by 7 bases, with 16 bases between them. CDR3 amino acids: CASSQGRTGGSEKLFF. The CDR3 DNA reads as TGCGCCAGCAGCCAAGGTCGGACGGGGGGGAGTGAAAAACTGTTTTTT.